Listed here is a single T cell receptor beta chain. The sample is drawn from a study of blood T cell repertoires in COVID-19. About the research overall: Samples came from the United States, Italy and Spain, spanning acute and convalescent COVID-19. Nucleic acid was either cDNA or gDNA, and it came from T cells, B-cell-depleted T cells, or PBMCs.

In the authors' methods: The assay estimated nucleated cells by amplifying reference gene primers. Assay: immunoSEQ multiplex PCR; the TCRdb copy retains only in-frame clones and omits some. V, J and clone size are those of that table, while D and trimming were read from the DNA. The sample records about 20,000 clones, more than 65% being singletons. CDR3 length equals 17 residues. Germline V gene sequence: CDR1 MNHEY, CDR2 SMNVEV (reference sequence). After removal of 6 bases from V and 8 bases from J, the junction contained 15 bases not matched to a gene. The TCR was taken from an older man with acute or convalescent COVID-19. Specimen: peripheral blood. The chain carries TRBV27 and TRBJ2-1; TRBD1 aligns across 11 bases. The CDR3 nucleotides are TGTGCCAGCAGCCCACGGACAGGGGGCTTCTGGATCGATGAGCAGTTCTTC. As protein: CASSPRTGGFWIDEQFF.